A selection of T cell receptor beta chains follows, all from one sample in a study of blood T cell repertoires in COVID-19. Clones were read by immunoSEQ multiplex PCR, and TCRdb kept only the in-frame ones, dropping some. The sample gives some 200,000 clones, about three quarters of which show up once; over 7% is in the top ten. The source material was peripheral blood. The origin of the receptors is a woman between 65 and 79 years old with acute or convalescent COVID-19. Each CDR3 is given with its conserved first and last residue. D genes are given only for firm matches. For some rows the clone size is stated as once, few or many, or as a class when expanded; others skip it.

abundance	d_gene	j_gene	v_gene	CDR3aa	CDR3nt
NA	NA	TRBJ2-2	TRBV6-2/TRBV6-3	CASSAGYDTGELFF	TGTGCCAGCAGTGCAGGGTATGACACCGGGGAGCTGTTTTTT
few	NA	TRBJ2-7	TRBV7-2	CASSSPAARYEQYF	TGTGCCAGCAGCTCGCCGGCAGCGCGGTACGAGCAGTACTTC
NA	NA	TRBJ2-7	TRBV3-1/TRBV3-2	CASSLLNYEQYF	TGTGCCAGCAGCCTATTAAACTACGAGCAGTACTTC
few	TRBD1	TRBJ1-1	TRBV15	CATSRETGVNTEAFF	TGTGCCACCAGCAGGGAGACAGGGGTGAACACTGAAGCTTTCTTT
NA	NA	TRBJ1-3	TRBV11-2	CASSPGLNTIYF	TGTGCCAGCAGCCCCGGACTAAACACCATATATTTT
NA	TRBD2	TRBJ2-2	TRBV10-2	CATGGLAGGLGELFF	TGCGCCACCGGGGGACTAGCGGGGGGGCTCGGGGAGCTGTTTTTT
NA	TRBD1	TRBJ1-2	TRBV3-1/TRBV3-2	CASSQGHRGGGYTF	TGTGCCAGCAGCCAAGGACACAGGGGTGGCGGCTACACCTTC
NA	NA	TRBJ2-2	TRBV10-1	CASRGENTGELFF	TGCGCCAGCAGAGGGGAGAACACCGGGGAGCTGTTTTTT
NA	TRBD1	TRBJ1-2	TRBV20-1	CSATDRVGGYTF	TGCAGTGCTACTGACAGGGTGGGTGGCTACACCTTC
once	NA	TRBJ1-6	TRBV10-3	CAISDPLGGRDSPLHF	TGTGCCATCAGTGACCCCCTGGGGGGGCGAGATTCACCCCTCCACTTT
NA	TRBD1	TRBJ1-2	TRBV2	CASKGNRGLAGYTF	TGTGCCAGTAAAGGAAACAGGGGGTTGGCAGGCTACACCTTC
NA	TRBD2	TRBJ2-5	TRBV7-2	CASSLSGAIYGETQYF	TGTGCCAGCAGCCTTAGCGGGGCCATATACGGAGAGACCCAGTACTTC
NA	TRBD1	TRBJ2-2	TRBV6-5	CASRTGEATGELFF	TGTGCCAGCAGGACAGGGGAGGCAACCGGGGAGCTGTTTTTT
few	NA	TRBJ2-7	TRBV30	CAWSRGETAGQYF	TGTGCCTGGAGTAGAGGAGAGACCGCCGGGCAGTACTTC
NA	TRBD1	TRBJ1-4	TRBV9	CASSGTGDEKLFF	TGTGCCAGCAGCGGGACAGGGGATGAAAAACTGTTTTTT
NA	NA	TRBJ2-4	TRBV6-1	CASSERSELAKNIQYF	TGTGCCAGCAGTGAAAGGAGTGAACTAGCCAAAAACATTCAGTACTTC
NA	TRBD1	TRBJ1-4	TRBV25-1	CASSETGVGEKLFF	TGTGCCAGCAGTGAGACAGGGGTCGGTGAAAAACTGTTTTTT
once	TRBD1	TRBJ1-2	TRBV5-1	CASSSTSGQGPTYTF	TGCGCCAGCAGCAGCACCTCGGGACAGGGACCTACCTACACCTTC
NA	TRBD1	TRBJ2-7	TRBV7-8	CASSFAERGLPYEQYF	TGTGCCAGCAGCTTCGCTGAGAGGGGGCTTCCTTACGAGCAGTACTTC
NA	NA	TRBJ2-7	TRBV5-1	CASSLAQNYEQYF	TGCGCCAGCAGCTTGGCGCAGAACTACGAGCAGTACTTC
NA	NA	TRBJ1-4	TRBV7-2	CASSALGLLNEKLFF	TGTGCCAGCAGCGCCCTGGGACTCTTAAATGAAAAACTGTTTTTT
NA	NA	TRBJ2-3	TRBV4-3	CASSQETGRTDTQYF	TGCGCCAGCAGCCAAGAGACGGGTCGCACAGATACGCAGTATTTT
NA	NA	TRBJ1-2	TRBV2	CASHSNEGSGYTF	TGTGCCAGCCATTCTAATGAGGGAAGTGGCTACACCTTC
NA	TRBD2	TRBJ2-5	TRBV10-3	CAISEDLGGLKTQYF	TGTGCCATCAGTGAGGACTTGGGAGGGCTGAAGACCCAGTACTTC
NA	NA	TRBJ2-5	TRBV21-1	CASSKKITWGGMETQYF	TGTGCCAGCAGCAAAAAAATCACCTGGGGGGGGATGGAGACCCAGTACTTC
NA	NA	TRBJ1-2	TRBV6-5	CARQDSNYGYTF	TGTGCCAGGCAGGACAGTAACTATGGCTACACCTTC
NA	NA	TRBJ2-7	TRBV7-2	CASSIPPREQYF	TGTGCCAGCAGCATCCCTCCTAGGGAGCAGTACTTC
NA	TRBD1	TRBJ1-3	TRBV3-1/TRBV3-2	CASSQGEGRTGTIYF	TGTGCCAGCAGCCAAGGCGAAGGGAGGACAGGCACCATATATTTT
NA	TRBD2	TRBJ2-3	TRBV14	CASSPIAGPSDTQYF	TGTGCCAGCAGCCCCATAGCGGGCCCTTCGGATACGCAGTATTTT
NA	NA	TRBJ1-1	TRBV27	CASSLTPLTGGEAFF	TGTGCCAGCAGTTTAACGCCTCTTACGGGGGGGGAAGCTTTCTTT
NA	NA	TRBJ2-7	TRBV12-3/TRBV12-4	CASSLWGREQYF	TGTGCCAGCAGTTTATGGGGCCGGGAGCAGTACTTC
NA	NA	TRBJ1-1	TRBV2	CASSSQRGGTEAFF	TGTGCCAGCAGTTCGCAAAGGGGGGGCACTGAAGCTTTCTTT
NA	NA	TRBJ2-3	TRBV7-8	CASSSVSYTDTQYF	TGTGCCAGCAGCTCGGTTTCCTACACAGATACGCAGTATTTT
NA	TRBD1	TRBJ2-2	TRBV19	CASSNPGTATGELFF	TGTGCCAGTAGTAATCCAGGGACAGCCACCGGGGAGCTGTTTTTT
NA	TRBD2	TRBJ2-5	TRBV6-6	CASSGLAGGQETQYF	TGTGCCAGCAGTGGACTAGCGGGGGGACAAGAGACCCAGTACTTC
NA	TRBD1	TRBJ2-3	TRBV6-5	CASTGTGGPDTQYF	TGTGCCAGCACCGGGACAGGGGGTCCAGATACGCAGTATTTT
NA	TRBD2	TRBJ2-5	TRBV4-1	CASSPAGGAGETQYF	TGCGCCAGCAGCCCAGCCGGGGGGGCGGGCGAGACCCAGTACTTC
NA	TRBD2	TRBJ2-5	TRBV27	CASSLYFSGGRETQYF	TGTGCCAGCAGTTTATATTTTAGCGGGGGGAGGGAGACCCAGTACTTC
NA	NA	TRBJ2-3	TRBV30	CAWGTGSSTDTQYF	TGTGCCTGGGGGACCGGGAGCTCTACAGATACGCAGTATTTT
NA	NA	TRBJ1-1	TRBV18	CASSPREGNTEAFF	TGTGCCAGCTCACCCAGAGAGGGGAACACTGAAGCTTTCTTT
NA	TRBD1	TRBJ2-3	TRBV6-2/TRBV6-3	CASSYDRAFTDTQYF	TGTGCCAGCAGTTATGACAGGGCTTTCACAGATACGCAGTATTTT
NA	TRBD2	TRBJ2-4	TRBV11-3	CASSSGLAGGSDIQYF	TGTGCCAGCAGCTCTGGACTAGCGGGGGGGTCGGACATTCAGTACTTC
NA	TRBD2	TRBJ2-5	TRBV14	CASSQVLASGTQYF	TGTGCCAGCAGCCAAGTACTAGCGAGCGGGACCCAGTACTTC
NA	NA	TRBJ2-2	TRBV27	CASSLDRSGKANTGELFF	TGTGCCAGCAGTCTTGACAGGTCGGGAAAAGCGAACACCGGGGAGCTGTTTTTT
NA	TRBD1	TRBJ1-5	TRBV6-1	CASSEIGQGGRPQHF	TGTGCCAGCAGTGAAATCGGGCAGGGGGGTAGGCCCCAGCATTTT
NA	TRBD2	TRBJ2-1	TRBV9	CASSPAGAGNEQFF	TGTGCCAGCAGCCCAGCGGGGGCGGGCAATGAGCAGTTCTTC
NA	TRBD1	TRBJ2-7	TRBV6-6	CASGPGQGAYEQYF	TGTGCCAGCGGACCGGGACAGGGGGCCTACGAGCAGTACTTC